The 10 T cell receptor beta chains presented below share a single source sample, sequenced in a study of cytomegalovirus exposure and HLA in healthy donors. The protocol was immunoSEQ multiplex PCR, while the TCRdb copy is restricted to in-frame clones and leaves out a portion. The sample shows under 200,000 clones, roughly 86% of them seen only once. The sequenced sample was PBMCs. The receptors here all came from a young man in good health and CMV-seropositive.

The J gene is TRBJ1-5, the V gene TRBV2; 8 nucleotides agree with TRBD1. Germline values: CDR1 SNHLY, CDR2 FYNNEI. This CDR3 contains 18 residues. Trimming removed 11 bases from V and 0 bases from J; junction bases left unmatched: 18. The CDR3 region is CASRTGSIGGYSNQPQHF. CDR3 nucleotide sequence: TGTGCCTCCCGGACAGGGAGCATTGGTGGATATAGCAATCAGCCCCAGCATTTT.

CDR3 in DNA: TGTGCCAGCAGCTTACTTGCTGGGCCCTCCTACGAGCAGTACTTC. Residues: CASSLLAGPSYEQYF. The chain employs TRBV7-9 and TRBJ2-7; D not resolved. The CDR3 totals 15 residues. V dropped 2 bases and J dropped 0 bases, with 11 bases sitting between them. Germline CDR1 reads SEHNR; CDR2 reads FQNEAQ (reference sequence).

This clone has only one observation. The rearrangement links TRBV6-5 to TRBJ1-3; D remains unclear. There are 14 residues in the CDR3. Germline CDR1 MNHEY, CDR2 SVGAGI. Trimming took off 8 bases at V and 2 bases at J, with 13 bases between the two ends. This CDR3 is CASLALQTGNTIYF. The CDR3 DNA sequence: TGTGCCAGCTTAGCACTCCAAACTGGAAACACCATATATTTT.

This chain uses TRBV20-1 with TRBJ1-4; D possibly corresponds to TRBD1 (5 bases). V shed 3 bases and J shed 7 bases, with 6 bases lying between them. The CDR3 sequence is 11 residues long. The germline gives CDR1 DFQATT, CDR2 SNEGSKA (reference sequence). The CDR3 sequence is CSASQGEKLFF. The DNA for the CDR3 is TGCAGTGCTAGCCAGGGTGAAAAACTGTTTTTT.

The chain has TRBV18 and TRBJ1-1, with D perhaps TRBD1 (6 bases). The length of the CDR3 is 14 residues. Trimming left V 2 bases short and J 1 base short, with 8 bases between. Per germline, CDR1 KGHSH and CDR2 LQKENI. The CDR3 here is CASSPGRGNTEAFF. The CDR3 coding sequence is TGTGCCAGCTCACCAGGCAGGGGGAACACTGAAGCTTTCTTT.

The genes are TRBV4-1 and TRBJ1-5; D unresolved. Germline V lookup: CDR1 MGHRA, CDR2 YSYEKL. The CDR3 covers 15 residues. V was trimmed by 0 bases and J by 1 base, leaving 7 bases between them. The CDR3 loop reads CASSQEARSNQPQHF. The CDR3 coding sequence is TGCGCCAGCAGCCAAGAAGCCCGGAGCAATCAGCCCCAGCATTTT.

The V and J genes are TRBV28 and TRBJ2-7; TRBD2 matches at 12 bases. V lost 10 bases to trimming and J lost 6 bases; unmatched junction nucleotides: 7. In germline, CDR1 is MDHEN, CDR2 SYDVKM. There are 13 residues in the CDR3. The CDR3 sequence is CATTLAGGGEQYF. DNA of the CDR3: TGTGCCACCACACTAGCGGGAGGAGGCGAGCAGTACTTC.

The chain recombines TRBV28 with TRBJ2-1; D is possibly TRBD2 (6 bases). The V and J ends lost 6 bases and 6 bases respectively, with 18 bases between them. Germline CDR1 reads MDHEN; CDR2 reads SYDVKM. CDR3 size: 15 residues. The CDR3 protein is CASSRGGRSLNEQFF. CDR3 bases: TGTGCCAGCAGCCGGGGTGGGAGGTCCCTCAATGAGCAGTTCTTC.

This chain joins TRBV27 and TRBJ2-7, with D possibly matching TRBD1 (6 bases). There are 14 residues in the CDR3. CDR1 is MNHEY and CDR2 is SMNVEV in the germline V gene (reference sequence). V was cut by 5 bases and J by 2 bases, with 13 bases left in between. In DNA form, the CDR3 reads TGTGCCAGCAGTGCACAGGGTGAACCCTACGAGCAGTACTTC. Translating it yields CASSAQGEPYEQYF.

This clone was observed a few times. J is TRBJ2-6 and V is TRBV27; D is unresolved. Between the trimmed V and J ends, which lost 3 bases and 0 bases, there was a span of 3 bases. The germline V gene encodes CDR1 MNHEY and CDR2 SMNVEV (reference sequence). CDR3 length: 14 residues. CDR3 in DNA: TGTGCCAGCAGTTTGAGCTCTGGGGCCAACGTCCTGACTTTC. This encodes CASSLSSGANVLTF.